The 29 T cell receptor beta chains below all came from one sample that was sequenced in a study of blood T cell repertoires in COVID-19. Sequencing was performed with immunoSEQ multiplex PCR; in TCRdb, only in-frame clones are kept and a portion is missing. Of 120,000 to 150,000 clones listed, 75% to 90% are singletons. Sequenced sample: peripheral blood. The receptors derive from a woman in her sixties with active COVID-19.

This chain uses TRBV7-9 with TRBJ2-5; the D is unclear. The length of the CDR3 is 13 residues. Germline loops: CDR1 SEHNR, CDR2 FQNEAQ (reference sequence). Between the trimmed V and J ends, which lost 2 bases and 5 bases, there was a span of 9 bases. CDR3 DNA sequence: TGTGCCAGCAGCTTAAGCTATTCTGAGACCCAGTACTTC. Translated, it gives CASSLSYSETQYF.

The chain combines TRBV6-2 or TRBV6-3 with TRBJ1-2; D perhaps matches TRBD1 (5 bases). V lost 5 bases to trimming and J lost 8 bases, with 15 bases between them. Germline lookup yields CDR1 MNHEY and CDR2 SVGEGT. The CDR3 is made up of 13 amino acids. CDR3 sequence: CASSPLRRQGYTF. CDR3 DNA: TGTGCCAGCAGTCCCCTCAGAAGACAGGGCTACACCTTC.

The chain has TRBV19 and TRBJ2-1, with D possibly being TRBD1 (5 bases). CDR1 is LNHDA and CDR2 is SQIVND in the germline V gene (reference sequence). The CDR3 runs 16 residues. V lost 0 bases to trimming and J lost 0 bases, with 9 bases between them. The CDR3: CASSIDRTSSYNEQFF. The CDR3 DNA sequence: TGTGCCAGTAGTATAGATCGGACAAGCTCCTACAATGAGCAGTTCTTC.

This chain links TRBV5-1 with TRBJ2-1; 14 bases agree with TRBD2. Looked up from germline, CDR1 is SGHRS and CDR2 is YFSETQ. The V segment lost 4 bases and the J segment 9 bases; nucleotides outside the gene matches: 6. CDR3 length: 15 amino acids. For the CDR3, the DNA is TGCGCCAGCAGCATGACTAGCGGGAGGGCTGGTGAGCAGTTCTTC. It specifies CASSMTSGRAGEQFF.

This chain uses TRBV3-1 (or the pseudogene TRBV3-2) with TRBJ2-1; D might be TRBD2 (6 bases). V was cut by 0 bases and J by 0 bases, with 9 bases left in between. The CDR3 extends over 16 amino acids. Germline CDR1 reads LGHDT; CDR2 reads YNNKEL (reference sequence). The DNA for the CDR3 is TGTGCCAGCAGCCAAGATTTAGCGGACTCCTACAATGAGCAGTTCTTC. It is translated as CASSQDLADSYNEQFF.

The chain links TRBV28 to TRBJ1-3; D is undetermined. The V gene's germline CDR1 is MDHEN and CDR2 SYDVKM. The germline V and J ends were trimmed by 6 bases and 1 base, with 16 bases remaining between them. This CDR3 comprises 16 residues. CDR3 DNA sequence: TGTGCCAGCAGCCCAGGACTGCTGTCATCTGGAAACACCATATATTTT. Its translation is CASSPGLLSSGNTIYF.

This clone was counted a few times. The rearrangement links TRBV21-1 to TRBJ2-1; the table's D call, TRBD2, was not checked against the DNA. TRBV21-1 is noted as a pseudogene. The CDR3 is made up of 15 amino acids. DNA of the CDR3: TGTGCCAGCAGCTTAGCGGTGAGCTCCTACAATGAGCAGTTCTTC. Translating gives CASSLAVSSYNEQFF.

This clone came up once. The chain employs TRBV28 and TRBJ2-5; 8 bases match TRBD2. This CDR3 spans 15 amino acids. J was trimmed by 0 bases and V by 6 bases; bases with no gene match: 6. From germline, CDR1 is MDHEN and CDR2 SYDVKM. The CDR3 sequence: CASRPPGGDQETQYF. DNA for the CDR3: TGTGCCAGCAGGCCACCCGGGGGGGACCAAGAGACCCAGTACTTC.

The rearrangement uses TRBV6-2 or TRBV6-3 and TRBJ1-5, with 8 bases matching TRBD1. The CDR3 runs to 14 residues. V dropped 5 bases and J dropped 7; count of bases not matched to a gene: 7. The germline CDR1 and CDR2 sequences are MNHEY and SVGEGT. This chain's CDR3 is CASSIQGARQPQHF. The CDR3 bases are TGTGCCAGCAGTATTCAGGGGGCGAGGCAGCCCCAGCATTTT.

The chain links TRBV7-9 to TRBJ2-5, with D unresolved. The CDR3 contains 18 residues. The V end lost 1 base, the J end lost 0 bases, and 18 bases lay between the germline ends. Germline V gene sequence: CDR1 SEHNR, CDR2 FQNEAQ (reference sequence). In DNA, the CDR3 is TGTGCCAGCAGCTTAGGGGTGAATGTCGGCAGGCACCAAGAGACCCAGTACTTC. Translation gives CASSLGVNVGRHQETQYF. Full variable domain (missing parts from reference TRBV7-9 and TRBJ2-5): DTGVSQNPRHKITKRGQNVTFRCDPISEHNRLYWYRQTLGQGPEFLTYFQNEAQLEKSRLLSDRFSAERPKGSFSTLEIQRTEQGDSAMYLCASSLGVNVGRHQETQYFGPGTRLLVL.

The rearrangement joins TRBV28 to TRBJ2-7, with 7 bases lining up with TRBD1. CDR3 length: 18 amino acids. With V trimmed by 4 bases and J by 3 bases, 18 bases remained unmatched. The germline V gene encodes CDR1 MDHEN and CDR2 SYDVKM. CDR3 in DNA: TGTGCCAGCAGTTCCGCGAACTATCCAGGGGGTGTCGTCTACGAGCAGTACTTC. Its translation: CASSSANYPGGVVYEQYF.

The V call is TRBV7-4, the J call TRBJ1-6; D gene ambiguous. Germline loops: CDR1 SGHVT, CDR2 SQSDAQ. The CDR3 length is 17 residues. V lost 1 base to trimming and J lost 3 bases, with 13 bases between them. The CDR3 here is CASSLGTGLHYNSPLHF. The CDR3 DNA reads TGTGCCAGCAGCTTAGGCACGGGGTTACACTATAATTCACCCCTCCACTTT. Complete variable domain (other parts from reference TRBV7-4 and TRBJ1-6): GAGVSQSPRYKVAKRGRDVALRCDSISGHVTLYWYRQTLGQGSEVLTYSQSDAQRDKSGRPSGRFSAERPERSVSTLKIQRTEQGDSAVYLCASSLGTGLHYNSPLHFGNGTRLTVT.

The chain is built from TRBV6-2 or TRBV6-3 and TRBJ1-3; D call uncertain. Germline CDR1 and CDR2: MNHEY and SVGEGT. The CDR3 runs 14 residues. Trimming left V 2 bases short and J 2 bases short, with 7 bases between. The CDR3 loop reads CASSYAATGNTIYF. The CDR3 DNA follows: TGTGCCAGCAGTTACGCGGCGACTGGAAACACCATATATTTT.

The rearrangement links TRBV4-3 to TRBJ1-2; 10 nucleotides align to TRBD1. This CDR3 region has 15 residues. Per germline, CDR1 LGHNA and CDR2 YSLEER. J was trimmed by 4 bases and V by 4 bases; bases with no gene match: 6. This chain's CDR3 is CASSPRQGAFYGYTF. The CDR3 nucleotides read TGCGCCAGCAGCCCAAGACAGGGGGCCTTCTATGGCTACACCTTC.

The chain couples TRBV7-2 to TRBJ2-2, with TRBD2 matching 8 bases. CDR1 SGHTA and CDR2 FQGNSA come from the germline V gene. This CDR3 contains 16 residues. Trimming took 4 bases from V and 0 from J; bases not matched to a gene: 4. The CDR3 nucleotides are TGTGCCAGCAGCTCAGCGGGAGTAACGAACACCGGGGAGCTGTTTTTT. Its protein product is CASSSAGVTNTGELFF.

J is TRBJ2-7 and V is TRBV5-8; TRBD2 matches at 11 bases. V lost 3 bases to trimming and J lost 3 bases; unmatched junction nucleotides: 14. Per germline, CDR1 SGHTS and CDR2 YDEGEE. This CDR3 is built from 18 residues. The CDR3 protein is CASSSPPLLAGEGYEQYF. The CDR3 nucleotides are TGTGCCAGCAGCTCCCCCCCCTTACTAGCGGGAGAAGGCTACGAGCAGTACTTC. The full variable domain, rest sourced from reference TRBV5-8 and TRBJ2-7, is EAGVTQSPTHLIKTRGQQATLRCSPISGHTSVYWYQQALGLGLQFLLWYDEGEERNRGNFPPRFSGRQFPNYSSELNVNALELEDSALYLCASSSPPLLAGEGYEQYFGPGTRLTVT.

V is TRBV5-1 and J is TRBJ1-5; 7 positions agree with TRBD1. Unmatched junction bases numbered 13, after V lost 4 bases and J lost 3 bases. The CDR3 sequence is 17 residues long. Germline V gene lookup returns CDR1 SGHRS and CDR2 YFSETQ. The chain's CDR3 is CASSPGRAGGDNQPQHF. The DNA for the CDR3 is TGCGCCAGCAGCCCTGGGCGGGCAGGGGGAGACAATCAGCCCCAGCATTTT.

This clone was counted a single time. The CDR3 protein is CAWSITGTYGYTF. The CDR3, as DNA: TGTGCCTGGAGTATTACAGGGACCTATGGCTACACCTTC. The rearrangement joins TRBV30 to TRBJ1-2, with D possibly TRBD1 on 6 matching bases. CDR3 length equals 13 residues. The germline gives CDR1 GTSNPN, CDR2 SVGIG (reference sequence). The V end lost 2 bases, the J end lost 4 bases, and 11 bases lay between the germline ends.

The chain couples TRBV19 to TRBJ2-7; D possibly corresponds to TRBD2 (7 bases). The germline V gene encodes CDR1 LNHDA and CDR2 SQIVND (reference sequence). This CDR3 region has 19 residues. Between the trimmed V and J ends, which lost 4 bases and 3 bases, there was a span of 28 bases. The CDR3 spells CASSTVMRGPPNRVYEQYF. DNA of the CDR3: TGTGCCAGTAGTACCGTGATGCGGGGGCCCCCAAACCGCGTCTACGAGCAGTACTTC.

This clone came up once. The CDR3 here is CASKGRFFSGSLDTQYF. In DNA, the CDR3 is TGTGCCAGCAAGGGACGGTTTTTTAGCGGGAGCTTAGATACGCAGTATTTT. The rearrangement joins TRBV2 to TRBJ2-3; TRBD2 matches 9 bases. The trim removed 7 bases at V and 5 bases at J, leaving 16 bases unmatched. The CDR3 sequence is 17 residues long. CDR1 and CDR2 (germline): SNHLY, FYNNEI.

The rearrangement links TRBV28 to TRBJ1-2; D possibly corresponds to TRBD1 (6 bases). CDR3 length: 18 amino acids. Germline values: CDR1 MDHEN, CDR2 SYDVKM. V gave up 6 bases and J gave up 3 bases, with 26 bases separating them. CDR3 sequence (DNA): TGTGCCAGCAGCACGACAACCAGGAACAGGGTGTGGGACTATGGCTACACCTTC. Translation gives CASSTTTRNRVWDYGYTF.

The chain carries TRBV7-2 and TRBJ2-1; 12 nucleotides agree with TRBD2. CDR1 is SGHTA, CDR2 FQGNSA, per germline. V lost 4 bases, J lost 4 bases, and 5 bases stayed unmatched. The CDR3 loop spans 16 amino acids. The CDR3 DNA reads as TGTGCCAGCAGCTCCTGGACTAGCGGGGAATACAATGAGCAGTTCTTC. Encoded protein: CASSSWTSGEYNEQFF.

V gene TRBV7-3 combines with J gene TRBJ2-5; the D gene is possibly TRBD1 (6 bases). The germline V gene has CDR1 SGHTA and CDR2 FQGTGA. The CDR3 runs to 13 residues. V gave up 6 bases and J gave up 5 bases, with 13 bases separating them. CDR3 coding DNA: TGTGCCAGCAGTCCTGGGGGCCCGGAGACCCAGTACTTC. Translated, it gives CASSPGGPETQYF.

The chain joins TRBV9 to TRBJ2-3; 8 bases line up with TRBD2. Looked up from germline, CDR1 is SGDLS and CDR2 is YYNGEE. Trimming removed 2 bases from V and 5 bases from J; junction bases left unmatched: 10. The CDR3 spans 16 residues. In DNA, the CDR3 is TGTGCCAGCAGCGTCGATATGGGTCTAGCGGGAGATACGCAGTATTTT. Protein: CASSVDMGLAGDTQYF.

The chain employs TRBV7-3 and TRBJ2-7, with TRBD1 matching 7 bases. The CDR3 is 15 residues long. CDR1 is SGHTA and CDR2 is FQGTGA in the germline V gene. Losses at the gene ends were 1 base for V and 1 base for J; bases not matched to a gene: 4. The CDR3 DNA is TGTGCCAGCAGCTTAAATCCGGGACAGTCCTACGAGCAGTACTTC. Translation: CASSLNPGQSYEQYF.

The V and J genes are TRBV27 and TRBJ1-5, with D perhaps matching TRBD1 (6 bases). The V end lost 5 bases, the J end lost 6 bases, and 14 bases lay between the germline ends. The CDR3 totals 14 residues. CDR1 and CDR2 (germline): MNHEY, SMNVEV (reference sequence). The DNA for the CDR3 is TGTGCCAGCAGTGCGTACAGGGCTAGTCAGCCCCAGCATTTT. As protein: CASSAYRASQPQHF.

The rearrangement uses TRBV19 and TRBJ2-3, with TRBD1 identical over 11 bases. Germline V gene sequence: CDR1 LNHDA, CDR2 SQIVND (reference sequence). This CDR3 contains 15 residues. J lost 0 bases, V lost 6 bases, and 2 bases had no gene match. The CDR3 sequence: CASRGQGASTDTQYF. Here the CDR3 DNA reads TGTGCCAGTAGAGGACAGGGGGCCAGCACAGATACGCAGTATTTT. The full variable domain, its missing parts supplied by reference TRBV19 and TRBJ2-3, is DGGITQSPKYLFRKEGQNVTLSCEQNLNHDAMYWYRQDPGQGLRLIYYSQIVNDFQKGDIAEGYSVSREKKESFPLTVTSAQKNPTAFYLCASRGQGASTDTQYFGPGTRLTVL.

J is TRBJ1-2 and V is TRBV27, with D possibly TRBD1 on 5 matching bases. Per the germline V gene, CDR1 is MNHEY and CDR2 is SMNVEV (reference sequence). V gave up 3 bases and J gave up 8 bases, with 16 bases separating them. The CDR3 consists of 14 residues. CDR3 nucleotides: TGTGCCAGCAGTTTTGGTCATGGGGGAGGCGGCTACACCTTC. Translation: CASSFGHGGGGYTF.

DNA of the CDR3: TGTGCCAGTAGTATAGGGGGACTGACTTCCAGGGGGCCGGATGGCTACACCTTC. It is translated as CASSIGGLTSRGPDGYTF. The gene calls are TRBV19 and TRBJ1-2; 8 nucleotides line up with TRBD1. The V gene end was trimmed by 1 base and the J gene end by 6 bases; junction bases not matched to a gene: 16. Looked up from germline, CDR1 is LNHDA and CDR2 is SQIVND (reference sequence). The CDR3 is made up of 18 amino acids.